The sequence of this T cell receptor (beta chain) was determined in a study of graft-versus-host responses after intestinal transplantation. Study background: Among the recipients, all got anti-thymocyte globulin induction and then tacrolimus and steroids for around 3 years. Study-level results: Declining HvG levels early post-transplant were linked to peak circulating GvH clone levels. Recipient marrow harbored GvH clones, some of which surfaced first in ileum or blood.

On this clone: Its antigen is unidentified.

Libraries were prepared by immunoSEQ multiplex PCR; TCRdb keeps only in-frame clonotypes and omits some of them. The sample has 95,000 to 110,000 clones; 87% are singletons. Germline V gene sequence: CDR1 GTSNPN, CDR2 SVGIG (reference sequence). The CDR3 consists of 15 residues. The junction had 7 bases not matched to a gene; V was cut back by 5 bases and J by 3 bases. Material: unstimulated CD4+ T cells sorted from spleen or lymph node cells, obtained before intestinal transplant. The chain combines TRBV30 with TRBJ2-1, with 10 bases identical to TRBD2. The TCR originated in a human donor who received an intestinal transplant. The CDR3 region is CAWRIAGGDYNEQFF. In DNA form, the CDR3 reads TGTGCCTGGCGTATAGCGGGAGGAGACTACAATGAGCAGTTCTTC.